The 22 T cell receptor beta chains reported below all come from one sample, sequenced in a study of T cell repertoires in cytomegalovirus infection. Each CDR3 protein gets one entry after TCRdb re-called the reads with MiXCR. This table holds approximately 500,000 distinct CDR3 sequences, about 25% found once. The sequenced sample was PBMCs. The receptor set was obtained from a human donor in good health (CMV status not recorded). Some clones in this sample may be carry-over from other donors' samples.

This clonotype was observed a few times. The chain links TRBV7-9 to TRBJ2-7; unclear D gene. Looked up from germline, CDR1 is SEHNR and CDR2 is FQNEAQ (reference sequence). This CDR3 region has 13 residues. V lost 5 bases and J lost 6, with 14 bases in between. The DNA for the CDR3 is TGTGCCAGCAGCGGAATTTGGGCGACCGAGCAGTACTTC. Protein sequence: CASSGIWATEQYF.

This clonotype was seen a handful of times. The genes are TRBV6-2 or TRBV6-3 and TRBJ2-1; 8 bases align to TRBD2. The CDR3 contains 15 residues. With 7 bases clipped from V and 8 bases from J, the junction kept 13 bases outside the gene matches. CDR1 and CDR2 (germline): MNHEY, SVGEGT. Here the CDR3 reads CASNSGFSGKDEQFF. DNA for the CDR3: TGTGCCAGCAACAGCGGTTTTAGCGGGAAGGATGAGCAGTTCTTC.

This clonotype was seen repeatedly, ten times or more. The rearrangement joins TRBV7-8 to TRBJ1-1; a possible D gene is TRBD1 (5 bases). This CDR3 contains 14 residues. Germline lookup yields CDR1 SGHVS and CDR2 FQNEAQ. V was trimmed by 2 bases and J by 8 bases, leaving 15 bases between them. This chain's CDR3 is CASSLFGATEEAFF. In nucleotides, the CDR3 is TGTGCCAGCAGCTTATTCGGGGCCACGGAGGAAGCTTTCTTT.

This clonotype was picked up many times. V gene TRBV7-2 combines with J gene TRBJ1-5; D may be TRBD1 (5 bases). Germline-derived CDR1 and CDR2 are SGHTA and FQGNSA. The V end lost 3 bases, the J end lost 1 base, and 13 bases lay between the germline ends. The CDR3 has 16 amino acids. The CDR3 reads CASSFTQGVSNQPQHF. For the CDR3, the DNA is TGTGCCAGCAGCTTTACCCAGGGAGTGAGCAATCAGCCCCAGCATTTT.

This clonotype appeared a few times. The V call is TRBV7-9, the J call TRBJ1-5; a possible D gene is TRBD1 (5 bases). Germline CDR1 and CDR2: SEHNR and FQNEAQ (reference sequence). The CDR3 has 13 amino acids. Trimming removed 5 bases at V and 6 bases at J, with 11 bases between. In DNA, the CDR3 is TGTGCCAGCAGCAGGGTGGGGCTTCAGCCCCAGCATTTT. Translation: CASSRVGLQPQHF. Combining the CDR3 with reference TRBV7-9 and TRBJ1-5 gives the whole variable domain DTGVSQNPRHKITKRGQNVTFRCDPISEHNRLYWYRQTLGQGPEFLTYFQNEAQLEKSRLLSDRFSAERPKGSFSTLEIQRTEQGDSAMYLCASSRVGLQPQHFGDGTRLSIL.

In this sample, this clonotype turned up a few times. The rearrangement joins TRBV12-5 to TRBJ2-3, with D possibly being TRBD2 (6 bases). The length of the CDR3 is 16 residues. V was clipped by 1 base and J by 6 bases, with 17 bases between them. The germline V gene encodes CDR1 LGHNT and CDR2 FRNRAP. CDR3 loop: CASGLAPGPGRDTQYF. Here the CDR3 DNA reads TGTGCTAGTGGTTTGGCCCCGGGACCGGGGAGGGATACGCAGTATTTT.

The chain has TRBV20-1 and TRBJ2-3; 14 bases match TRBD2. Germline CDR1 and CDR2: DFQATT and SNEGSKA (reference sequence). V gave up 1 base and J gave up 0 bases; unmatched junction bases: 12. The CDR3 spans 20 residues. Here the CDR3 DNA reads TGCAGTGCTAGAGTGGGGACTAGCGGGAGTAAAGGACGAAGCACAGATACGCAGTATTTT. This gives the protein CSARVGTSGSKGRSTDTQYF.

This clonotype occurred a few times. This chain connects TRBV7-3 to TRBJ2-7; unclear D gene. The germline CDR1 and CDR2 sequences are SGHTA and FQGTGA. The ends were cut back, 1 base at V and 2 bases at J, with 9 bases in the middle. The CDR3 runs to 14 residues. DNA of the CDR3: TGTGCCAGCAGCTTAAGGCCGGGCCCCTACGAGCAGTACTTC. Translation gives CASSLRPGPYEQYF.

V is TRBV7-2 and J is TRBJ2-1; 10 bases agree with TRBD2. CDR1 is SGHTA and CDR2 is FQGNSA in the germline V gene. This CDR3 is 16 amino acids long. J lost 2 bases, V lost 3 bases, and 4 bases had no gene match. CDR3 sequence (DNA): TGTGCCAGCAGCTTCCTTAGCGGGAGGCCCTACAATGAGCAGTTCTTC. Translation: CASSFLSGRPYNEQFF.

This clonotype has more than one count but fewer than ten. The CDR3 coding sequence is TGTGCCAGCAGCCCAGGCGGGGGCTCCTATAATTCACCCCTCCACTTT. Protein sequence: CASSPGGGSYNSPLHF. The rearrangement uses TRBV5-4 and TRBJ1-6; weak D call: TRBD1 (5 bases). In germline, CDR1 is SGHNT, CDR2 YYREEE (reference sequence). Trimming shortened V by 4 bases and J by 0 bases, and 11 bases separated the two germline ends. This CDR3 comprises 16 residues. Using reference TRBV5-4 and TRBJ1-6 for the parts outside the CDR3, the full variable domain is ETGVTQSPTHLIKTRGQQVTLRCSSQSGHNTVSWYQQALGQGPQFIFQYYREEENGRGNFPPRFSGLQFPNYSSELNVNALELDDSALYLCASSPGGGSYNSPLHFGNGTRLTVT.

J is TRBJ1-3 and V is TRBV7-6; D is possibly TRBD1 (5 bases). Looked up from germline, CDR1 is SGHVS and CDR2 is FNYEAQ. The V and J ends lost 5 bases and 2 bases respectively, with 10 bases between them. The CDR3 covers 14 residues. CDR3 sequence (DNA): TGTGCCAGCAGCATGCAGGGAACTGGAAACACCATATATTTT. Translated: CASSMQGTGNTIYF.

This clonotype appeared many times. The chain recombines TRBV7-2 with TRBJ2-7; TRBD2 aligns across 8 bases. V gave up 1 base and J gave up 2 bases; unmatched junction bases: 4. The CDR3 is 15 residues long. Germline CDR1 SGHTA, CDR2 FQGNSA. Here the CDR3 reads CASSLVVSGTYEQYF. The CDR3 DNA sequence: TGTGCCAGCAGCTTAGTCGTTAGCGGGACCTACGAGCAGTACTTC.

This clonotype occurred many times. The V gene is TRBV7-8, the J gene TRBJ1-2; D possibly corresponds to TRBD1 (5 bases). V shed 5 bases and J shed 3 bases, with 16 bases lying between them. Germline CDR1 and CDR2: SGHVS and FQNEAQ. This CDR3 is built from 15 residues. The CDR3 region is CASSALRDVYYGYTF. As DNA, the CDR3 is TGTGCCAGCAGCGCTTTACGGGACGTCTACTATGGCTACACCTTC.

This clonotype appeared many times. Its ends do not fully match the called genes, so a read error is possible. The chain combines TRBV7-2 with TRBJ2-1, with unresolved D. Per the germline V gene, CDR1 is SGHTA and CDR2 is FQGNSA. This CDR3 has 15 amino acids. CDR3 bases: TGTGCCAGCAGCTTATTAAGGTCTGGGCCCGCGACGAGGCTCTTC. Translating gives CASSLLRSGPATRLF.

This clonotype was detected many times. Here the CDR3 DNA reads TGTGCCAGCAGCCAACGGACAGGACGATTTAATCCGACATTCTTTAGCAATCAGCCCCAGCATTTT. Amino acids: CASSQRTGRFNPTFFSNQPQHF. The chain uses TRBV12-3 or TRBV12-4 and TRBJ1-5, with 7 bases lining up with TRBD1. With 6 bases clipped from V and 0 bases from J, the junction kept 26 bases outside the gene matches. The CDR3 runs to 22 residues.

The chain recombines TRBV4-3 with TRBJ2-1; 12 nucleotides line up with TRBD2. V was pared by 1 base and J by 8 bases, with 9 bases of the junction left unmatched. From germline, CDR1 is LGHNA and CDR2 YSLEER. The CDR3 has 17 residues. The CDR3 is CASSQVGRTSGIDEQFF. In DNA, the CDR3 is TGCGCCAGCAGCCAAGTAGGGAGGACTAGCGGGATCGATGAGCAGTTCTTC.

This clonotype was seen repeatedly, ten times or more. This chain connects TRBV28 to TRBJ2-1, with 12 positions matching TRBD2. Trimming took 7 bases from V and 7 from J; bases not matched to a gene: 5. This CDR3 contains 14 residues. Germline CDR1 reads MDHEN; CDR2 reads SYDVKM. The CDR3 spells CASNRLAGENEQFF. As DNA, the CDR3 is TGTGCCAGCAACCGACTAGCGGGAGAGAATGAGCAGTTCTTC.

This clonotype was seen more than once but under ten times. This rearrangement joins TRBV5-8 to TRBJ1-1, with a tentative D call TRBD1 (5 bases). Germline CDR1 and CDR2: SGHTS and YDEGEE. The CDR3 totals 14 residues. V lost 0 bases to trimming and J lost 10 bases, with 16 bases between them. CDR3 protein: CASSLDVGGGVAFF. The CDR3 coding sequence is TGTGCCAGCAGCTTGGACGTGGGGGGGGGAGTAGCTTTCTTT.

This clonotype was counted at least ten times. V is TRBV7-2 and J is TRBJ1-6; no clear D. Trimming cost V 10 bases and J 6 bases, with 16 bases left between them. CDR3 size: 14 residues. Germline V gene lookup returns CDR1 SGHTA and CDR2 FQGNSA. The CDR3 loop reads CATTSVDGNSPLHF. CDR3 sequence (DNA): TGTGCCACCACATCGGTGGACGGTAATTCACCCCTCCACTTT.

This chain's CDR3 is CASSPSGGSWNEQFF. In DNA, the CDR3 is TGCGCCAGCAGCCCCTCCGGCGGGAGTTGGAATGAGCAGTTCTTC. J is TRBJ2-1 and V is TRBV4-1; 7 nucleotides agree with TRBD2. V was pared by 4 bases and J by 7 bases, with 10 bases of the junction left unmatched. Germline CDR1 MGHRA, CDR2 YSYEKL. The CDR3 has 15 amino acids.

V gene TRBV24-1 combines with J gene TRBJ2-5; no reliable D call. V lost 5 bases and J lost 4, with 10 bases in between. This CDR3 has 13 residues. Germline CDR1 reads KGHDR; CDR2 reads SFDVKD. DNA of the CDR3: TGTGCCACCAGTGCGACACATGGAGAGACCCAGTACTTC. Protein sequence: CATSATHGETQYF.

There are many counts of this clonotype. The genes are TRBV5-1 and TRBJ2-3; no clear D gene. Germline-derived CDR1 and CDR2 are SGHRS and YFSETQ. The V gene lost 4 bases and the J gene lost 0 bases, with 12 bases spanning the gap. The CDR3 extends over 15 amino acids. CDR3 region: CASSARYPSTDTQYF. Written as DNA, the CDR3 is TGCGCCAGCAGCGCCAGGTACCCAAGCACAGATACGCAGTATTTT.